The clone carrying this T cell receptor beta chain was observed a handful of times. The antigen remains unidentified. Reverse transcription of all isolated RNA meant that expressed TCRB transcripts were sequenced. The table came from immunoSEQ multiplex PCR; TCRdb's copy has only in-frame clones and leaves some out. The sample contains around 430,000 clones, approximately 30% of which appear only once. The CDR3 has 13 residues. The V gene lost 4 bases and the J gene lost 5 bases, with 14 bases spanning the gap. Germline V gives CDR1 SQVTM, CDR2 ANQGSEA. The record originates from a study of beta chain features in type 1 diabetes. Whole-study findings and limits: A possible short-template PCR bias applies equally to patients and controls.

Stem cell-like memory, regulatory, central memory and naive CD4+ cells were sorted via CD45RO/CCR7/CD25/CD127/CD95/CD27. The sequenced material came from naive CD4+ T cells from blood. The receptor comes from a man aged 18 to 29 in good health. This chain uses TRBV29-1 with TRBJ1-2; D is ambiguous. The CDR3 region has the DNA TGCAGCGTTGGGAGTGACTTGATATATGGCTACACCTTC. It specifies CSVGSDLIYGYTF.